The 13 T cell receptor beta chains listed next were all sequenced from one sample in a study of low-dose radiotherapy and immunotherapy resistance in tumors. Gene-specific TRAV and TRBV primers were used for first-strand cDNA, covering alpha and beta chains. Amplification, which lasted 20 to 25 PCR cycles, used a constant-region primer and V-primer adapter to amplify TCRs. TCRdb ran MiXCR on the reads and lists one entry per CDR3 protein. The table shows about 7,300 distinct CDR3 sequences, with 70% to 85% occurring only once. The receptors derive from a human donor with advanced metastatic prostate, ovarian, gallbladder or colorectal cancer (not recorded which). This table probably holds off-target reads from a library built for another chain.

The chain uses TRBV6-6 and TRBJ2-2; unclear D gene. CDR1 is MNHNY, CDR2 SVGAGI, per germline (reference sequence). The CDR3 extends over 16 amino acids. The V and J ends lost 2 bases and 6 bases respectively, with 16 bases between them. CDR3 region: CASSYTAQVVAGELFF. The CDR3 nucleotides read TGTGCCAGCAGTTACACTGCCCAGGTCGTCGCCGGGGAGCTGTTTTTT.

This clonotype was detected once. This chain links TRBV6-2 or TRBV6-3 with TRBJ1-5; D might be TRBD1 (5 bases). The germline CDR1 and CDR2 sequences are MNHEY and SVGEGT. V was cut by 6 bases and J by 4 bases, with 19 bases left in between. The CDR3 has 16 amino acids. CDR3 nucleotides: TGTGCCAGCAGCTACCCCGGGAGGAGGGGAAATCAGCCCCAGCATTTT. Its protein product is CASSYPGRRGNQPQHF.

The chain employs TRBV19 and TRBJ1-3; D might be TRBD1 (5 bases). Between the trimmed V and J ends, which lost 7 bases and 0 bases, there was a span of 16 bases. The CDR3 spans 16 residues. Germline values: CDR1 LNHDA, CDR2 SQIVND (reference sequence). The DNA for the CDR3 is TGTGCCAGTACCAGGGAGGGAACCTACTCTGGAAACACCATATATTTT. Encoded protein: CASTREGTYSGNTIYF.

V gene TRBV7-8 combines with J gene TRBJ2-5, with D maybe TRBD1 (6 bases). There are 15 residues in the CDR3. The V gene's germline CDR1 is SGHVS and CDR2 FQNEAQ. V was trimmed by 0 bases and J by 2 bases, leaving 10 bases between them. CDR3: CASSLAGQPQETQYF. CDR3 coding DNA: TGTGCCAGCAGCTTAGCTGGACAGCCTCAAGAGACCCAGTACTTC. Full variable domain (outside the CDR3, taken from reference TRBV7-8 and TRBJ2-5): GAGVSQSPRYKVAKRGQDVALRCDPISGHVSLFWYQQALGQGPEFLTYFQNEAQLDKSGLPSDRFFAERPEGSVSTLKIQRTQQEDSAVYLCASSLAGQPQETQYFGPGTRLLVL.

This chain connects TRBV11-2 to TRBJ1-1; D unclear. The germline CDR1 and CDR2 sequences are SGHAT and FQNNGV. V lost 1 base and J lost 3, with 15 bases in between. This CDR3 region has 16 residues. The CDR3 DNA reads TGTGCCAGCAGCTTAGGGGCCTCACCCAGCCACACTGAAGCTTTCTTT. Its protein product is CASSLGASPSHTEAFF.

CDR3 bases: TGTGCCAGCAGCTTGGGTGGGTTAAGAGATACGCAGTATTTT. This gives the protein CASSLGGLRDTQYF. The chain uses TRBV5-4 and TRBJ2-3, with D hard to call. The CDR3 consists of 14 residues. Trimming shortened V by 0 bases and J by 5 bases, and 10 bases separated the two germline ends. Germline-derived CDR1 and CDR2 are SGHNT and YYREEE (reference sequence).

This clonotype appeared a few times. The chain joins TRBV12-3 or TRBV12-4 to TRBJ1-3; D possibly corresponds to TRBD1 (5 bases). The CDR3 loop spans 15 amino acids. V was clipped by 5 bases and J by 4 bases, with 15 bases between them. CDR3 nucleotides: TGTGCCAGCAGTCACAGAGGGGTTTCCGGAAACACCATATATTTT. Protein product: CASSHRGVSGNTIYF.

The chain is built from TRBV6-1 and TRBJ2-1, with D perhaps given as TRBD1 or TRBD2 (5 bases each). This CDR3 is 17 amino acids long. The germline CDR1 and CDR2 sequences are MNHNS and SASEGT. With 5 bases removed from V and 2 bases from J, the gap between germline ends came to 19 bases. Written as DNA, the CDR3 is TGTGCCAGCAGTTGGGGTGGGGCGCGGGTGCCCTACAATGAGCAGTTCTTC. This encodes CASSWGGARVPYNEQFF.

V is TRBV11-2 and J is TRBJ2-1, with 7 bases lining up with TRBD1. Germline V gene lookup returns CDR1 SGHAT and CDR2 FQNNGV. The V gene end was trimmed by 5 bases and the J gene end by 8 bases; junction bases not matched to a gene: 6. The CDR3 covers 13 residues. This CDR3 reads CASSADRDDEQFF. CDR3 coding DNA: TGTGCCAGCAGCGCCGACAGGGACGATGAGCAGTTCTTC.

The gene calls are TRBV6-8 and TRBJ2-5; D may be TRBD1 (5 bases). In germline, CDR1 is MNHGY, CDR2 SAAAGT. The CDR3 extends over 13 amino acids. V was cut by 8 bases and J by 2 bases, with 12 bases left in between. The CDR3 DNA reads TGTGCCAGCGGGGCCCAGGGACAAGAGACCCAGTACTTC. It specifies CASGAQGQETQYF.

V and J are TRBV2 and TRBJ2-7; tentatively, D is TRBD1 (6 bases). The CDR3 length is 15 residues. V lost 7 bases and J lost 1, with 17 bases in between. The V gene's germline CDR1 is SNHLY and CDR2 FYNNEI. The CDR3 reads CASKRQAGWSYEQYF. The CDR3 nucleotides are TGTGCCAGCAAGCGACAGGCAGGTTGGTCCTACGAGCAGTACTTC.

This clonotype appeared once. This chain uses TRBV5-6 with TRBJ2-7; D call uncertain. The CDR3 contains 13 residues. V gave up 2 bases and J gave up 1 base, with 7 bases separating them. Germline CDR1 and CDR2: SGHDT and YYEEEE. This chain's CDR3 is CASSLGRSYEQYF. CDR3 DNA: TGTGCCAGCAGCTTAGGTAGATCCTACGAGCAGTACTTC.

This chain links TRBV7-2 with TRBJ2-4; maybe TRBD2 (6 bases). The CDR3 is 18 residues long. The germline V and J ends were trimmed by 5 bases and 0 bases, with 20 bases remaining between them. In germline, CDR1 is SGHTA, CDR2 FQGNSA. The CDR3 sequence: CASSAGGEIPLAKNIQYF. For the CDR3, the DNA is TGTGCCAGCAGCGCCGGCGGGGAGATCCCTCTAGCCAAAAACATTCAGTACTTC.